These T cell receptor beta chains were read from a single sample in a study of response to subunit inactivated influenza vaccine. TCRdb re-called the RT-PCR reads through MiXCR, storing one row per CDR3 protein. The table includes 490,000 or so distinct CDR3 sequences, around 8% detected once. This specimen consisted of PBMCs from blood, obtained roughly 24 months after vaccination. The receptors here all came from a man in his fifties or sixties who received an inactivated influenza vaccine. CDR3s include the opening cysteine and the closing phenylalanine or tryptophan. The D gene is left open where the match is weak. Clone size, where shown, is once, few, many, or a class for clones that have expanded.

many	NA	TRBJ2-6	TRBV6-2/TRBV6-3	CASSYQSSGANVLTF	TGTGCCAGCAGTTATCAGTCCTCTGGGGCCAACGTCCTGACTTTC
NA	NA	TRBJ2-2	TRBV15	CATSRDRGIAGELFF	TGTGCCACCAGCAGAGATCGGGGAATCGCCGGGGAGCTGTTTTTT
few	TRBD2	TRBJ2-3	TRBV20-1	CSAHRTSGIGTQYF	TGCAGTGCCCACCGGACTAGCGGGATAGGTACGCAGTATTTT
few	NA	TRBJ2-6	TRBV14	CASSQWQVTEPGANVLTF	TGTGCCAGCAGCCAATGGCAGGTTACAGAACCTGGGGCCAACGTCCTGACTTTC
many	NA	TRBJ2-7	TRBV20-1	CSARIRVHEQYF	TGCAGTGCTAGAATAAGGGTTCACGAGCAGTACTTC
few	NA	TRBJ1-6	TRBV4-3	CASSQDRQNNSPLHF	TGCGCCAGCAGCCAAGATAGGCAGAATAATTCACCCCTCCACTTT
many	TRBD2	TRBJ2-3	TRBV20-1	CSARSVAGDGDTQYF	TGCAGTGCTAGAAGTGTAGCGGGAGATGGAGATACGCAGTATTTT
many	NA	TRBJ1-3	TRBV5-5	CASSLVSGSGNTIYF	TGTGCCAGCAGCTTGGTTTCTGGCTCTGGAAACACCATATATTTT
NA	NA	TRBJ1-1	TRBV7-9	CASSLEWGNTEAFF	TGTGCCAGCAGCCTGGAGTGGGGAAATACTGAAGCTTTCTTT
NA	NA	TRBJ1-1	TRBV19	CASSTRVDEAFF	TGTGCCAGTAGTACACGGGTCGATGAAGCTTTCTTT